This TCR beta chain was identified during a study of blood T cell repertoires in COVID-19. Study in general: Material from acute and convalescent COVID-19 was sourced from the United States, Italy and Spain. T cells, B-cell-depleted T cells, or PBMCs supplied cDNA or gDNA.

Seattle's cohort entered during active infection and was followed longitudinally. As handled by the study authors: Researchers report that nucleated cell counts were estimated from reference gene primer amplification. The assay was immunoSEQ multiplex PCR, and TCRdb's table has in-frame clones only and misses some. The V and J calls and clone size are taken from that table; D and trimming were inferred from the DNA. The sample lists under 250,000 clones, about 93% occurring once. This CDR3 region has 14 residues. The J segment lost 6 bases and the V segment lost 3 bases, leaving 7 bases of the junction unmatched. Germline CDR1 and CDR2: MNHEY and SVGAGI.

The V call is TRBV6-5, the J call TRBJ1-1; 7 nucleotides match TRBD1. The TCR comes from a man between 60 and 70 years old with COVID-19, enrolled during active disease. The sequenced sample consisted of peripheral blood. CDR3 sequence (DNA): TGTGCCAGCAGTTATCGACAGGGAAGGTCTGAAGCTTTCTTT. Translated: CASSYRQGRSEAFF.